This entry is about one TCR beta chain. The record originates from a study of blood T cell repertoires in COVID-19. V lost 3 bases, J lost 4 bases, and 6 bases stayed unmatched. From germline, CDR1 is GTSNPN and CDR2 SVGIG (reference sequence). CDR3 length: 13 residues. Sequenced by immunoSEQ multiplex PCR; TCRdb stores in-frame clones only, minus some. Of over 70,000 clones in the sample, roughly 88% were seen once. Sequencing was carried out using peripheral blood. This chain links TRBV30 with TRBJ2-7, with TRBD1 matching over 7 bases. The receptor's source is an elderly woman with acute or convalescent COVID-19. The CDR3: CAWSQGDWYEQYF. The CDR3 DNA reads TGTGCCTGGAGCCAGGGGGATTGGTACGAGCAGTACTTC.